These T cell receptor beta chains were read from a single sample in a study of pediatric ulcerative colitis. Repertoires were generated with immunoSEQ multiplex PCR, while TCRdb's copy carries only in-frame clones and drops some. The profile shows approximately 30,000 clones, approximately 82% of them singletons. The sequencing sample was made of blood. These receptor sequences come from a boy under 18 with severe ulcerative colitis. The CDR3 runs from the conserved cysteine through the conserved F or W. Fields, in order: V gene, J gene, clone size, D gene, CDR3 protein, CDR3 DNA. A D gene is named only where the DNA matches it firmly. Expanded clones get a size class; other rows say once, few or many, or leave the size out.

>TRBV18|TRBJ2-3|-|-
CASSPRPSTDTQYF
TGTGCCAGCTCACCACGGCCTAGCACAGATACGCAGTATTTT
>TRBV27|TRBJ2-2|-|-
CASSPSGTGELFF
TGTGCCAGCAGCCCTAGTGGCACCGGGGAGCTGTTTTTT
>TRBV19|TRBJ1-3|-|-
CASSFSGSGNTIYF
TGTGCCAGTAGTTTCTCGGGGTCGGGAAACACCATATATTTT
>TRBV27|TRBJ1-1|-|-
CASSISARNTEAFF
TGTGCCAGCAGTATATCCGCACGGAACACTGAAGCTTTCTTT
>TRBV5-1|TRBJ1-2|-|-
CASSSMGGDYGYTF
TGCGCCAGCAGCTCCATGGGAGGTGACTATGGCTACACCTTC
>TRBV19|TRBJ2-5|-|-
CASSMDGEETQYF
TGTGCCAGTAGTATGGACGGTGAGGAGACCCAGTACTTC
>TRBV25-1|TRBJ1-1|-|TRBD1
CASSAQGTHTEAFF
TGTGCCAGCAGTGCACAGGGGACTCACACTGAAGCTTTCTTT
>TRBV30|TRBJ1-1|-|-
CAWTVNTEAFF
TGTGCCTGGACGGTGAACACTGAAGCTTTCTTT
>TRBV5-1|TRBJ2-3|-|TRBD1
CASSAGTGGPDTQYF
TGCGCCAGCAGCGCTGGGACAGGGGGGCCAGATACGCAGTATTTT
>TRBV30|TRBJ2-2|-|-
CAWSGGGTGELFF
TGTGCCTGGAGTGGAGGGGGGACCGGGGAGCTGTTTTTT
>TRBV19|TRBJ1-5|-|TRBD1
CASSDDIGQGSQPQHF
TGTGCCAGTAGTGACGATATAGGACAGGGTAGCCAGCCCCAGCATTTT
>TRBV9|TRBJ2-3|-|-
CASSAGASTDTQYF
TGTGCCAGCAGCGCGGGGGCTAGCACAGATACGCAGTATTTT
>TRBV6-5|TRBJ2-2|once|-
CASSYSTGAGTGELFF
TGTGCCAGCAGTTACTCAACAGGGGCGGGGACCGGGGAGCTGTTTTTT
>TRBV6-6|TRBJ2-7|-|-
CASRGQASYEQYF
TGTGCCAGCAGAGGGCAGGCATCCTACGAGCAGTACTTC
>TRBV11-1|TRBJ1-1|-|-
CATSRGDVSSNTEAFF
TGTGCCACCAGCAGAGGGGATGTCAGCTCGAACACTGAAGCTTTCTTT
>TRBV7-2|TRBJ1-1|once|-
CASSSQGLTEAFF
TGTGCCAGCAGCTCCCAAGGTCTCACTGAAGCTTTCTTT
>TRBV9|TRBJ2-1|-|TRBD2
CASSESGGTYNEQFF
TGTGCCAGCAGCGAAAGCGGGGGGACCTACAATGAGCAGTTCTTC
>TRBV13|TRBJ2-3|once|TRBD2
CASRGQRGSYF
TGTGCCAGCAGAGGGCAGCGGGGCTCGTATTTT
>TRBV2|TRBJ1-3|-|-
CASTLYLRQPLSGNTIYF
TGTGCCAGCACTCTATACCTCAGACAGCCCCTCTCTGGAAACACCATATATTTT
>TRBV27|TRBJ1-2|-|-
CASRTGLQASRDYGYTF
TGTGCCAGCAGGACGGGACTCCAGGCATCTCGGGACTATGGCTACACCTTC